Listed here is a single TCR beta chain. These data belong to a study of blood T cell repertoires in COVID-19. Across the whole study: Researchers got acute and convalescent COVID-19 samples from the United States, Italy and Spain.

Here immunoSEQ multiplex PCR was the method, and the copy in TCRdb shows in-frame clones only, minus some. The table includes 200,000 to 250,000 clones, 70% to 90% detected once. The CDR3 has 12 amino acids. CDR1 and CDR2 (germline): SGHNT, YYREEE (reference sequence). V was pared by 4 bases and J by 4 bases, with 8 bases between. Sequenced input: peripheral blood. The chain employs TRBV5-4 and TRBJ1-2; a possible D gene is TRBD1 (6 bases). This sequence was found in a woman in her twenties or thirties who had recovered from COVID-19. The CDR3 region is CASSRDIYGYTF. In nucleotides, the CDR3 is TGTGCCAGCAGCCGGGACATCTATGGCTACACCTTC.